The 7 T cell receptor beta chains in this list originate from one sample, sequenced in a study of blood T cell repertoires in COVID-19. The assay was immunoSEQ multiplex PCR, and TCRdb's table has in-frame clones only and misses some. The sample has roughly 200,000 clones; 90% are singletons. The sequencing input was peripheral blood. These receptors all come from a man in his forties or fifties with acute or convalescent COVID-19.

The gene calls are TRBV7-9 and TRBJ2-7; TRBD2 aligns across 9 bases. This CDR3 has 16 residues. Germline-derived CDR1 and CDR2 are SEHNR and FQNEAQ (reference sequence). The trim removed 5 bases at V and 3 bases at J, leaving 11 bases unmatched. CDR3 nucleotide sequence: TGTGCCAGCAGCCCAACTTTAGCGGGAGAGGGCTACGAGCAGTACTTC. Translating it yields CASSPTLAGEGYEQYF.

CDR3 bases: TGTGCCAGCAGCCAAGTTCTAGCGGGGAACTACGAGCAGTACTTC. Translating it yields CASSQVLAGNYEQYF. The rearrangement joins TRBV14 to TRBJ2-7; 9 positions match TRBD2. Germline trimming cut 1 base from V and 3 bases from J; bases unmatched to any gene: 4. This CDR3 has 15 residues. CDR1 and CDR2 from the germline V gene are SGHDN and FVKESK.

V gene TRBV18 combines with J gene TRBJ1-3, with D possibly being TRBD1 (5 bases). CDR1 is KGHSH, CDR2 LQKENI, per germline. The CDR3 has 15 residues. Trimming cost V 3 bases and J 4 bases, with 13 bases left between them. CDR3 in DNA: TGTGCCAGCTCACCGTGGGGGGACGAAGGAAACACCATATATTTT. Translation gives CASSPWGDEGNTIYF.

The gene calls are TRBV11-2 and TRBJ1-4; D not resolved. V lost 0 bases to trimming and J lost 7 bases, with 9 bases between them. This CDR3 contains 14 residues. In germline, CDR1 is SGHAT, CDR2 FQNNGV. DNA for the CDR3: TGTGCCAGCAGCTTAGAGCTAGGCGGTGAAAAACTGTTTTTT. Protein: CASSLELGGEKLFF.

The chain employs TRBV5-1 and TRBJ2-5; 13 bases align to TRBD2. V was clipped by 7 bases and J by 5 bases; unmatched bases: 20. CDR1 and CDR2 from the germline V gene are SGHRS and YFSETQ. The CDR3 spans 19 residues. The CDR3 bases are TGCGCCAGCCCCCTGGGGACTAGCGGGATCTATGTAAATCTGGAGACCCAGTACTTC. Translated, it gives CASPLGTSGIYVNLETQYF.

A single count supports this clone. The chain uses TRBV3-1 (or the pseudogene TRBV3-2) and TRBJ1-5; the D is unclear. CDR3 length: 13 amino acids. Per germline, CDR1 LGHDT and CDR2 YNNKEL (reference sequence). V was cut by 4 bases and J by 4 bases, with 8 bases left in between. This CDR3 reads CASSLEANQPQHF. DNA for the CDR3: TGTGCCAGCAGCCTGGAGGCTAATCAGCCCCAGCATTTT.

The rearrangement uses TRBV7-2 and TRBJ2-1; D perhaps matches TRBD2 (5 bases). The CDR3 spans 15 residues. Trimming took 5 bases from V and 2 from J, leaving 13 bases between them. Per germline, CDR1 SGHTA and CDR2 FQGNSA. CDR3 in amino acids: CASSPPGAAYNEQFF. CDR3 in DNA: TGTGCCAGCAGCCCCCCTGGAGCGGCCTACAATGAGCAGTTCTTC.